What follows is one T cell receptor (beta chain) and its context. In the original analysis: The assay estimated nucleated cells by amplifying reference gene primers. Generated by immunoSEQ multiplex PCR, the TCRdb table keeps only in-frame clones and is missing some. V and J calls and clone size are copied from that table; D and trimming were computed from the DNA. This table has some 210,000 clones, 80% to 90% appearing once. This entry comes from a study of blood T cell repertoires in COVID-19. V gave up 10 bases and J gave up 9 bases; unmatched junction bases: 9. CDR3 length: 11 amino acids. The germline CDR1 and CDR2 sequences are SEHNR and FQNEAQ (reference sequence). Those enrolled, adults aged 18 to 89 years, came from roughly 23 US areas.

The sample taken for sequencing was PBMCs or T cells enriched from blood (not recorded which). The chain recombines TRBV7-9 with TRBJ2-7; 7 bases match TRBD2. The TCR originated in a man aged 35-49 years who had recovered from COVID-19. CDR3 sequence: CATSGRVGQYF. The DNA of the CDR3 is TGTGCCACCTCGGGGAGGGTTGGGCAGTACTTC.